This TCR beta chain was observed in a study of cytomegalovirus exposure and HLA in healthy donors. Looking at the study overall: Early on, a data release was issued that held 80 million or so unique TCRs from HLA-typed donors.

These donors, healthy bone marrow donors, were studied. Study conclusions and caveats: Presence/absence results assume similar sequencing depth per donor, which may not hold.

The PCR used 60 Vbeta and 13 Jbeta primers. The table came from immunoSEQ multiplex PCR; TCRdb's copy has only in-frame clones and leaves some out. The table lists roughly 80,000 clones, roughly 80% of them singletons. With respect to this clone: The antigen is not known.

CDR1 is MNHEY and CDR2 is SMNVEV in the germline V gene (reference sequence). CDR3 length: 13 amino acids. The ends were cut back, 2 bases at V and 8 bases at J, with 12 bases in the middle. Sequencing used PBMCs. The V and J genes are TRBV27 and TRBJ1-2; D is uncertain. The sequence came from a male donor in good health and CMV-seronegative. The CDR3 spells CASSLRGPIGYTF. The DNA of the CDR3 is TGTGCCAGCAGTTTACGAGGCCCGATCGGCTACACCTTC.